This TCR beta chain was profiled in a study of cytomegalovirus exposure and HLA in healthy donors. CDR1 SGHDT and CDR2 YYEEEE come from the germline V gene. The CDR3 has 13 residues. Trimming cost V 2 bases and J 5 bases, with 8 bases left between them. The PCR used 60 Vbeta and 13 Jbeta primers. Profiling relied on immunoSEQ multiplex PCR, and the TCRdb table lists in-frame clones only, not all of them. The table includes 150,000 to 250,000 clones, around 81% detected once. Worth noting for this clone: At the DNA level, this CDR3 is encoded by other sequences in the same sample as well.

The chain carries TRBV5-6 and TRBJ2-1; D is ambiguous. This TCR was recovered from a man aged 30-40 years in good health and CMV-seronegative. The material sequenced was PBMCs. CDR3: CASSFPADNEQFF. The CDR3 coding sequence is TGTGCCAGCAGCTTCCCGGCGGACAATGAGCAGTTCTTC. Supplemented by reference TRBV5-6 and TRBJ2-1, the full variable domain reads DAGVTQSPTHLIKTRGQQVTLRCSPKSGHDTVSWYQQALGQGPQFIFQYYEEEERQRGNFPDRFSGHQFPNYSSELNVNALLLGDSALYLCASSFPADNEQFFGPGTRLTVL.